This T cell receptor (beta chain) was profiled in a study of PD-1 blockade in classical Hodgkin lymphoma. Study summary: Patients in the cohort were put on intravenous nivolumab, 3 mg/kg every 2 weeks. Overall study findings and caveats: Only CD4+ TCR diversity, not CD8+, had risen significantly by C4D1. What caused the repertoire differences, perhaps disease activity or prior therapy, remains undefined.

This clone was counted between two and nine times. The antigen is unknown. Libraries were prepared by immunoSEQ multiplex PCR; TCRdb keeps only in-frame clonotypes and omits some of them. Of about 64,000 clones in the sample, under 95% are singletons; the top ten hold approximately 10%. Time point specified: cycle 4 day 1 (C4D1), after five to seven weeks of nivolumab. All the patients suffered relapse after autologous stem cell transplantation, and brentuximab vedotin exposure differed. The V segment lost 0 bases and the J segment 6 bases; nucleotides outside the gene matches: 2. Looked up from germline, CDR1 is MNHEY and CDR2 is SMNVEV (reference sequence). There are 15 residues in the CDR3.

The material was peripheral blood mononuclear cells (PBMCs), obtained before the fourth cycle of nivolumab. The origin of this receptor is a human donor with classical Hodgkin lymphoma. The chain employs TRBV27 and TRBJ1-6; TRBD1 matches 7 bases. CDR3 DNA sequence: TGTGCCAGCAGTTTATCGGGGACAGTTAATTCACCCCTCCACTTT. Encoded protein: CASSLSGTVNSPLHF.